The T cell receptor beta chain described here comes from a study of T cell repertoires in cytomegalovirus infection. With respect to this clonotype: Its antigen is still unknown.

TCRdb reprocessed the reads with MiXCR, giving one entry per CDR3 protein. The table lists tens of thousands of distinct CDR3 sequences, more than 20% of them singletons. The CDR3 length is 12 residues. V lost 0 bases, J lost 3 bases, and 6 bases lay in between. Germline loops: CDR1 SQVTM, CDR2 ANQGSEA. This rearrangement joins TRBV29-1 to TRBJ2-7; D gene unclear. The clonotype comes from a human donor in good health (CMV status not recorded). Some clones in this sample may be carry-over from other donors' samples. Sequencing was performed on PBMCs, sequenced either directly or after in vitro stimulation (not recorded which). The CDR3 DNA reads as TGCAGCGTTGAAGATCAAGGCTACGAGCAGTACTTC. Its protein is CSVEDQGYEQYF.